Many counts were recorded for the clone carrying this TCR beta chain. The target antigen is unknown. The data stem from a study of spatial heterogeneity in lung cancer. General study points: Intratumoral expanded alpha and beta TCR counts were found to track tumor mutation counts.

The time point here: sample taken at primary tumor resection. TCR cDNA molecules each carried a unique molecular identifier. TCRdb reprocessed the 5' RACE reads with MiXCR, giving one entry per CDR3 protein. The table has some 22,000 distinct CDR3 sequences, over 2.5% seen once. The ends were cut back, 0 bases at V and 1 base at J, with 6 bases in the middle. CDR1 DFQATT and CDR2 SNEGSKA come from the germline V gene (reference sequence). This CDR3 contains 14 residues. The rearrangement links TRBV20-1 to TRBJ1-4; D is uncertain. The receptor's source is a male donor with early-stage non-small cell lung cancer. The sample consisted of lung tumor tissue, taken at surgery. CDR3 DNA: TGCAGTGCTAGAGACGGACGAACTAATGAAAAACTGTTTTTT. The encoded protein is CSARDGRTNEKLFF.